This T cell receptor (beta chain) was captured by sequencing in a study of blood T cell repertoires in COVID-19. Study in general: Researchers got acute and convalescent COVID-19 samples from the United States, Italy and Spain.

Source study methods: Quantification of nucleated cells was approximated via reference gene primer amplification. Produced via immunoSEQ multiplex PCR; TCRdb's table is partial and in-frame only. That table is the source of V, J and clone size, and D and trimming were worked out from the DNA. The sample carries about 330,000 clones, around 84% recorded once. Germline V gives CDR1 SEHNR, CDR2 FQNEAQ (reference sequence). Trimming left V 5 bases short and J 2 bases short, with 19 bases between. The CDR3 runs 16 residues. Recruits, aged about 18 to 95 years, lived in 24 US areas. Allocation to cohorts depended on clinical history reported by the participants.

The chain joins TRBV7-9 to TRBJ2-7; weak D call: TRBD2 (6 bases). Input material: PBMCs or T cells enriched from blood (not recorded which). The origin of this receptor is a woman aged 18-30 years who had recovered from COVID-19. The CDR3 loop is CASSGGLSTAPYEQYF. The CDR3 region has the DNA TGTGCCAGCAGCGGGGGACTCTCAACGGCGCCCTACGAGCAGTACTTC. Filled out from reference TRBV7-9 and TRBJ2-7, the complete variable domain reads DTGVSQNPRHKITKRGQNVTFRCDPISEHNRLYWYRQTLGQGPEFLTYFQNEAQLEKSRLLSDRFSAERPKGSFSTLEIQRTEQGDSAMYLCASSGGLSTAPYEQYFGPGTRLTVT.